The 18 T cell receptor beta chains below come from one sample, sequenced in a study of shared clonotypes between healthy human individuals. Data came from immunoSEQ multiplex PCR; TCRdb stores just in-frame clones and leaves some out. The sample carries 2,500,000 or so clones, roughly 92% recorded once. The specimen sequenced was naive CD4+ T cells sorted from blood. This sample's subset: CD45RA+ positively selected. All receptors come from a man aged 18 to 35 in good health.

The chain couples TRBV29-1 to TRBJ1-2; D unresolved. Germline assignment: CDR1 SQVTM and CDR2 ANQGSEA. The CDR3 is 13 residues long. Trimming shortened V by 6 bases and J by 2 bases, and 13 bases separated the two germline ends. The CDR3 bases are TGCAGCGTGGGGAGAGCACTGAACTATGGCTACACCTTC. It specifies CSVGRALNYGYTF.

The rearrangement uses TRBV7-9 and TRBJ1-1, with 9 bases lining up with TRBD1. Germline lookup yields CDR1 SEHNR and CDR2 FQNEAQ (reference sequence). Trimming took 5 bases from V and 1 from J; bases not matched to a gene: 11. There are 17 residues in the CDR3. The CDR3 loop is CASSPLRDRVSNTEAFF. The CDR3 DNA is TGTGCCAGCAGCCCACTTAGGGACAGGGTGTCGAACACTGAAGCTTTCTTT.

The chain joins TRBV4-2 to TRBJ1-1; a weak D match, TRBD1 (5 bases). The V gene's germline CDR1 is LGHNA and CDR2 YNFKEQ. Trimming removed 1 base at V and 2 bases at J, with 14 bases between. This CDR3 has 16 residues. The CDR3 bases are TGTGCCAGCAGCCAAGGGCATGGGGCAACCAACACTGAAGCTTTCTTT. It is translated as CASSQGHGATNTEAFF.

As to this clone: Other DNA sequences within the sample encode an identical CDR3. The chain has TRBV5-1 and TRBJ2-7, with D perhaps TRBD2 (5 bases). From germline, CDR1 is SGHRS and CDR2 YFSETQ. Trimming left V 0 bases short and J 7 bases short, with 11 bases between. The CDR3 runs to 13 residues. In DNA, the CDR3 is TGCGCCAGCAGCTTGGTTGGCCCGGGGGAGCAGTACTTC. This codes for CASSLVGPGEQYF.

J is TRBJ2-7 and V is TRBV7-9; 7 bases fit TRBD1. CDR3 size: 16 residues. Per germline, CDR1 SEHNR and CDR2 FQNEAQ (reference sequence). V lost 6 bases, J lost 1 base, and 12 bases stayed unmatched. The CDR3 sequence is CASSRRGLRLSYEQYF. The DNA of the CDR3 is TGTGCCAGCAGTAGAAGGGGGCTTAGACTTTCCTACGAGCAGTACTTC.

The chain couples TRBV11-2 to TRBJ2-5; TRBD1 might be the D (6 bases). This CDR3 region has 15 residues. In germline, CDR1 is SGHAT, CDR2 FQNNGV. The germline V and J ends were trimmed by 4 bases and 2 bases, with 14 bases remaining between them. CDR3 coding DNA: TGTGCCAGCAGCTCAGGGGACCGGGTACAAGAGACCCAGTACTTC. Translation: CASSSGDRVQETQYF. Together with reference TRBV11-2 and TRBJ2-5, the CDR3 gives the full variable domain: EAGVAQSPRYKIIEKRQSVAFWCNPISGHATLYWYQQILGQGPKLLIQFQNNGVVDDSQLPKDRFSAERLKGVDSTLKIQPAKLEDSAVYLCASSSGDRVQETQYFGPGTRLLVL.

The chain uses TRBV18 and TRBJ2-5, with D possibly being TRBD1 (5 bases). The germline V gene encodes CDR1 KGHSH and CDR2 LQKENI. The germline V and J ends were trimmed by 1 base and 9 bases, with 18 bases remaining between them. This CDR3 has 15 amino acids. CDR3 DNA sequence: TGTGCCAGCTCACCACAGGGGCAGGTCCAAGTTGCCCAGTACTTC. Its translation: CASSPQGQVQVAQYF.

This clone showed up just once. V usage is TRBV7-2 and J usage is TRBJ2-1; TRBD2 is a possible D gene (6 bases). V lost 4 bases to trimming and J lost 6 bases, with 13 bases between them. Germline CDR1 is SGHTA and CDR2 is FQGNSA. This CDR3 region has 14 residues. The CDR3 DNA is TGTGCCAGCAGCTGGGGGACTCTACCCAATGAGCAGTTCTTC. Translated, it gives CASSWGTLPNEQFF.

The CDR3 DNA reads as TGTGCCAGCTCGCAGGGATTTCTGCCCTCTGGAAACACCATATATTTT. It encodes CASSQGFLPSGNTIYF. The rearrangement links TRBV9 to TRBJ1-3; TRBD1 is a possible D gene (5 bases). Trimming pared 7 bases from V and 0 bases from J, leaving 17 bases between. CDR1 is SGDLS and CDR2 is YYNGEE in the germline V gene. This CDR3 has 16 amino acids. The full variable domain, in which reference TRBV9 and TRBJ1-3 provide the parts outside the CDR3, is DSGVTQTPKHLITATGQRVTLRCSPRSGDLSVYWYQQSLDQGLQFLIQYYNGEERAKGNILERFSAQQFPDLHSELNLSSLELGDSALYFCASSQGFLPSGNTIYFGEGSWLTVV.

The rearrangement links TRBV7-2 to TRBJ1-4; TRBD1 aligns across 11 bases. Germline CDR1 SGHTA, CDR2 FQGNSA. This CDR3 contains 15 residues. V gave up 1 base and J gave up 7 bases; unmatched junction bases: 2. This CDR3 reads CASSLGGQGAEKLFF. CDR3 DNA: TGTGCCAGCAGCTTAGGCGGACAGGGGGCTGAAAAACTGTTTTTT.

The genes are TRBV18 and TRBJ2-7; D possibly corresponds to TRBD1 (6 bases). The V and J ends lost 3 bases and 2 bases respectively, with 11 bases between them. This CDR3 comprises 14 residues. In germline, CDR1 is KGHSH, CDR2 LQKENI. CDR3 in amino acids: CASSPTDSTYEQYF. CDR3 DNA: TGTGCCAGCTCACCGACGGACAGTACCTACGAGCAGTACTTC.

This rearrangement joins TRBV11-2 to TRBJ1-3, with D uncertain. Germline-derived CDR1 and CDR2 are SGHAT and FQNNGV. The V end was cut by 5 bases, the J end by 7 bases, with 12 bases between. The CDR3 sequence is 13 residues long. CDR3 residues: CASSLERGNTIYF. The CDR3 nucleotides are TGTGCCAGCAGCCTTGAGCGCGGGAACACCATATATTTT.

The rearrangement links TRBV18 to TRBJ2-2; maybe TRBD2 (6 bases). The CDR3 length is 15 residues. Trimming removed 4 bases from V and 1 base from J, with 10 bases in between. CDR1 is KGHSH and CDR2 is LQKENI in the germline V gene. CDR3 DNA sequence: TGTGCCAGCTCACGCGGGACTCTGAACACCGGGGAGCTGTTTTTT. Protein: CASSRGTLNTGELFF.

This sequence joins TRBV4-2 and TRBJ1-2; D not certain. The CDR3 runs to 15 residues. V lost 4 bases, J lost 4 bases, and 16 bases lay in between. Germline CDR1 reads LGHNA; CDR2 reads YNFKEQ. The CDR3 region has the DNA TGTGCCAGCAGCCCGGAACGGGTCCTAAGCTATGGCTACACCTTC. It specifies CASSPERVLSYGYTF.

Written as DNA, the CDR3 is TGTGCCAGCAGTTCCCGGACTCTTCCAACTAATGAAAAACTGTTTTTT. Protein: CASSSRTLPTNEKLFF. The rearrangement joins TRBV11-3 to TRBJ1-4; D gene uncertain. Trimming left V 6 bases short and J 0 bases short, with 14 bases between. The CDR3 is 16 residues long. The germline gives CDR1 SGHNT, CDR2 YENEEA.

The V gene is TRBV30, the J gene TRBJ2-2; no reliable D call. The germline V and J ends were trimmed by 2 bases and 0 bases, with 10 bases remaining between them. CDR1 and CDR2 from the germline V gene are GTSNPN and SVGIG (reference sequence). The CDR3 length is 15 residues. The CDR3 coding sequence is TGTGCCTGGAGTTTCGGTAGTACGAACACCGGGGAGCTGTTTTTT. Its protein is CAWSFGSTNTGELFF.

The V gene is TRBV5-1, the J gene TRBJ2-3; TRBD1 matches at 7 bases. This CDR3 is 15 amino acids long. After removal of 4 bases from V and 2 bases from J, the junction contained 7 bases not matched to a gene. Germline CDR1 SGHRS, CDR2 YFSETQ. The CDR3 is CASSATDRNTDTQYF. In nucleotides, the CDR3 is TGCGCCAGCAGCGCGACGGACAGGAACACAGATACGCAGTATTTT.

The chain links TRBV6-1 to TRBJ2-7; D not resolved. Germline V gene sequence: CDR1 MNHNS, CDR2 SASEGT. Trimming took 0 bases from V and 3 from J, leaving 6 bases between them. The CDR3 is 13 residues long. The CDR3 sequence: CASSEAWSYEQYF. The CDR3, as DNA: TGTGCCAGCAGTGAAGCTTGGAGCTACGAGCAGTACTTC.